Described below is a single TCR beta chain sequence and its context. 60 Vbeta and 13 Jbeta primers were used in PCR. The protocol was immunoSEQ multiplex PCR, while the TCRdb copy is restricted to in-frame clones and leaves out a portion. This repertoire comprises 150,000 to 250,000 clones; its ten largest clones make up almost 0.75%. The record originates from a study of cytomegalovirus exposure and HLA in healthy donors. Sample: PBMCs. The source is a boy aged 5-17 years in good health and CMV-seronegative.

Here the CDR3 reads CASSAGLGRAYEQYF. The CDR3 region has the DNA TGTGCCAGCAGCGCGGGACTAGGAAGGGCCTACGAGCAGTACTTC. This chain uses TRBV6-5 with TRBJ2-7, with TRBD2 matching over 8 bases. After removal of 6 bases from V and 2 bases from J, the junction contained 9 bases not matched to a gene. Germline CDR1 is MNHEY and CDR2 is SVGAGI. This CDR3 is built from 15 residues.